Listed here is a single T cell receptor beta chain. A multiplex PCR was run with 60 Vbeta primers and 13 Jbeta primers. Repertoires were generated with immunoSEQ multiplex PCR, while TCRdb's copy carries only in-frame clones and drops some. Of about 150,000 clones listed, about 80% were seen once; the top ten hold about 6.1%. This specimen comes from a study of cytomegalovirus exposure and HLA in healthy donors. CDR1 is SGHKS and CDR2 is YYEKEE in the germline V gene (reference sequence). Trimming at V came to 6 bases and at J to 3 bases, leaving 11 bases not matched to a gene. The CDR3 is 16 amino acids.

The V gene is TRBV5-5, the J gene TRBJ2-7, with TRBD1 identical over 11 bases. The receptor's source is a woman between 45 and 60 years old in good health and CMV-seropositive. Sequencing was done on a sample of PBMCs. Here the CDR3 DNA reads TGTGCCAGCACCCCGGTCAGGGACAGGGGGATCTACGAGCAGTACTTC. Protein sequence: CASTPVRDRGIYEQYF.